A selection of T cell receptor beta chains follows, all from one sample in a study of CD8 T cells in Susac syndrome. In TCRdb, the immunoSEQ multiplex PCR reads were re-called with MiXCR into one record per CDR3 protein. Of more than 70,000 distinct CDR3 sequences in the sample, around 93% were seen once. Source material: CD8+ T cells from PBMCs. These receptors all stem from a human donor in good health. CDR3s include the opening cysteine and the closing phenylalanine or tryptophan. The D gene is left open where the match is weak. Clone sizes are given selectively: once, few, many, or a class where the clone is expanded.

J gene,D gene,V gene,clone size,CDR3 DNA,CDR3 protein
TRBJ2-1,.,TRBV9,few,TGTGCCAGCAGCGTAGGTGACAATGAGCAGTTCTTC,CASSVGDNEQFF
TRBJ2-5,TRBD2,TRBV6-1,.,TGTGCCAGCAGTTTGACTAGCGGGAACGGGGAGACCCAGTACTTC,CASSLTSGNGETQYF
TRBJ1-5,TRBD1,TRBV3-1,.,TGTGCCAGCAGCCACACCGGCCGGGACAGGGGAGATCAGCCCCAGCATTTT,CASSHTGRDRGDQPQHF
TRBJ2-1,TRBD2,TRBV4-2,.,TGTGCCAGCAGCCAAGATACGGGGGGGTACAATGAGCAGTTCTTC,CASSQDTGGYNEQFF
TRBJ1-1,.,TRBV9,.,TGTGCCAGCAGCGTAGAATCAAATATGAACACTGAAGCTTTCTTT,CASSVESNMNTEAFF
TRBJ2-2,.,TRBV29-1,.,TGCAGCGTTCCCAGGGTTGACACCGGGGAGCTGTTTTTT,CSVPRVDTGELFF
TRBJ2-3,.,TRBV29-1,.,TGCAGCGTTGATGATGGGCAGCCGGGAGATACGCAGTATTTT,CSVDDGQPGDTQYF
TRBJ1-1,.,TRBV12-3/TRBV12-4,.,TGTGCCAGCAGTTTAGCAGGTCCGGGGACTGAAGCTTTCTTT,CASSLAGPGTEAFF
TRBJ1-3,.,TRBV9,.,TGTGCCAGCAGCGTAGGGACAGATGGAAACACCATATATTTT,CASSVGTDGNTIYF
TRBJ2-2,.,TRBV2,.,TGTGCCAGCATCTTGGACGGGAACGGGGAGCTGTTTTTT,CASILDGNGELFF
TRBJ1-2,.,TRBV9,once,TGTGCCAGCAGCGAGGGGACTGTTTTTAACTATGGCTACACCTTC,CASSEGTVFNYGYTF
TRBJ2-5,.,TRBV7-9,.,TGTGCCAGCAGCTCCCGGGCGGGGTTAGAGAAGACCCAGTACTTC,CASSSRAGLEKTQYF
TRBJ2-1,.,TRBV4-1,.,TGCGCCAGCAGCCAGGCGAGCTCCTACAATGAGCAGTTCTTC,CASSQASSYNEQFF
TRBJ2-2,.,TRBV5-6,.,TGTGCCAGCAGCTTGCTGGGGGCGAACACCGGGGAGCTGTTTTTT,CASSLLGANTGELFF
TRBJ1-5,.,TRBV20-1,.,TGCAGACACGCTTCATGGGATCAGCCCCAGCATTTT,CRHASWDQPQHF
TRBJ2-5,TRBD1,TRBV6-5,.,TGTGCCAGCAGCCCGTCCAGGGGGAGTGGGGAGACCCAGTACTTC,CASSPSRGSGETQYF
TRBJ2-7,.,TRBV5-6,.,TGTGCCAGCAGCCGCGAAGGGCTGAACGAGCAGTACTTC,CASSREGLNEQYF
TRBJ1-1,.,TRBV7-9,once,TGTGCCAGCAGCTTACGCTCTGAAGCTTTCTTT,CASSLRSEAFF
TRBJ2-6,TRBD1,TRBV4-1,.,TGCGCCAGCAGCCCCATAGGACAGGGGGTTTACTCTGGGGCCAACGTCCTGACTTTC,CASSPIGQGVYSGANVLTF
TRBJ1-2,.,TRBV20-1,.,TGCAGTGCTAGACGACAGGAGACAGCGATAGACTATGGCTACACCTTC,CSARRQETAIDYGYTF
TRBJ2-6,.,TRBV6-5,.,TGTGCCAGCACTTCCTCTGGGGCCAACGTCCTGACTTTC,CASTSSGANVLTF
TRBJ2-7,TRBD2,TRBV3-1,.,TGTGCCAGCAGCCCCCTAGCGGGGGGCCTCAGGGGCTACGAGCAGTACTTC,CASSPLAGGLRGYEQYF
TRBJ1-1,.,TRBV7-9,.,TGTGCCAGCAGCACCTCCCTCGAAGGAAACACTGAAGCTTTCTTT,CASSTSLEGNTEAFF
TRBJ1-2,.,TRBV29-1,.,TGCAGCGTCGTTGGAGACAGCGCGGGCTACACCTTC,CSVVGDSAGYTF
TRBJ2-3,TRBD2,TRBV30,.,TGTGCCTGGAGTCGAGGCGGGGGGGCCACAGATACGCAGTATTTT,CAWSRGGGATDTQYF
TRBJ2-1,TRBD1,TRBV24-1,.,TGTGCCACCAGTGCCAAGACAGGGAGCTCCTACAATGAGCAGTTCTTC,CATSAKTGSSYNEQFF